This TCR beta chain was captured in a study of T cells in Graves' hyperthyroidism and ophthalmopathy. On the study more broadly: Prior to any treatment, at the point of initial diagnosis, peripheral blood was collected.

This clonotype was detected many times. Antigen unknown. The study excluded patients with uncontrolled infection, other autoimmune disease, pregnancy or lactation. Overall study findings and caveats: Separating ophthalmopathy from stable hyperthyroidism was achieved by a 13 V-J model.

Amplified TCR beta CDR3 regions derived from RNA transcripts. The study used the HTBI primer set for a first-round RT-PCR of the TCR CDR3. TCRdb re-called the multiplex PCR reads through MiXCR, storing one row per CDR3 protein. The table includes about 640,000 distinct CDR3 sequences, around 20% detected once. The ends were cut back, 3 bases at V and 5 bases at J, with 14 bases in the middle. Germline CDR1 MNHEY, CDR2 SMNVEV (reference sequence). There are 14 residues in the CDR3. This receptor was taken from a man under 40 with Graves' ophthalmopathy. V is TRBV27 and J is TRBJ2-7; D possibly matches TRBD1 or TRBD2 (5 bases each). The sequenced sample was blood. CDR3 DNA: TGTGCCAGCAGTTTTCTTGGGGGTCAGAACGAGCAGTACTTC. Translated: CASSFLGGQNEQYF.